This T cell receptor (beta chain) was profiled in a study of regulatory T cells in long-lasting Graves disease (dated by TCRdb to the early 2020s). The study in broad terms: Persistent Graves' disease was defined as persistently positive TSH receptor autoantibodies together with antithyroid drug treatment for over 5 years. This study used TCR sequencing and RNA sequencing of peripheral blood to compare persistent Graves' disease patients against newly diagnosed Graves' disease patients. A total of around 35 samples were covered by TCR sequencing, comprising some 13 persistent and around 20 newly diagnosed Graves' disease patients. Persistent Graves' disease patients in the clinical cohort had taken antithyroid drugs for 9 to 11 years on average. The study was conducted in China and was registered as a clinical trial. Study-level results and caveats: Preferential use of TRBV28, TRBJ1-2 and TRBJ2-5 was observed in persistent disease, whereas TRBV20-1 and TRBJ2-1 were favored in newly diagnosed disease. The authors noted that the small sample size was a limitation that may lower accuracy. Sequencing and analysis were limited to the TCR beta chain. Only peripheral blood was studied, because thyroid tissue, the primary lesion, was inaccessible. Compared with newly diagnosed patients, persistent Graves' disease patients had lower TCR Shannon entropy and fewer highly expanded clones, which suggests clonal expansion. A larger number of public clonotypes was shared among persistent patients (more than 2,500) than among newly diagnosed patients (roughly 970).

The meaning of the sample's time point label: persistent/refractory GD, antithyroid drugs over 5 years with positive TRAb. RNA was extracted from PBMCs in TRIzol for both TCR sequencing and RNA sequencing. The diagnosis of Graves' disease followed American Thyroid Association guidelines. Patients for the study were recruited at an endocrinology department in Xi'an, China. Each patient gave approximately 10 milliliters of peripheral blood, collected in an EDTA anticoagulant tube. Ficoll Paque Plus density gradient separation was used to isolate PBMCs, and no additional T cell sorting was done. An Agilent 2100 Bioanalyzer and agarose gel were used to check RNA quality, and a NanoDrop 2000 was used to measure RNA concentration. Library construction relied on multiplex PCR. The instrument given in TCRdb is Illumina HiSeq 4000. TCR beta libraries were built with iRepertoire HTBI primers and Arm-PCR amplification of CDR3 regions. Before sequencing, the PCR products went through gel purification. Per the authors' processing: Gene usage analysis of CDR3 amino acid clonotypes relied on the roughly 58 TRBV and fewer than 15 TRBJ segments identified across samples. COPE and FqMerger were used to merge filtered high-quality paired reads into contigs. BLAST was used to align contigs to IMGT TRBV, TRBD and TRBJ reference genes, with CDR3 defined following IMGT. Any clonotype with a frequency above 0.1% was classified as a highly expanded clone. Shannon entropy served as the measure of repertoire diversity, while the Gini coefficient captured V-J evenness. Public clonotypes were defined as clonotypes shared by more than one individual. Using fastp trimming at Q25 and MiXCR clonotype assembly, TCRdb reanalyzed the public sequencing data and kept in-frame beta chains. Entries are consolidated by CDR3 protein sequence, retaining the most common genes and DNA. Clone size and V and J calls follow TCRdb, not the original study. In all, the sample holds roughly 500,000 distinct CDR3 sequences, and about 22% of those were seen once. The ten largest clones take up 6.5% to 9% of the sample.

This clonotype was recorded a few times. There is no known antigen for this receptor. It has no much larger one-base neighbor in the sample; base qualities were not kept. Reading the germline V gene gives CDR1 MNHEY and CDR2 SVGEGT. Measured from the cysteine to the phenylalanine, the CDR3 is 15 residues long. Only CDR3 DNA remains: 45 bases, in frame from the first base. The junction shows trimming of 1 base on V and 2 bases on J, plus 9 bases between the germline ends. The chain uses TRBV6-2 or TRBV6-3 and TRBJ1-5; 5 matching bases give a weak D call of TRBD1. Specimen: peripheral blood mononuclear cells (PBMCs), collected when the disease was refractory, from a patient treated with antithyroid drugs. The TCR sequence derives from a female donor with Graves disease. The nucleotide sequence reads TGTGCCAGCAGTTACTTGGGGGGAGGCAATCAGCCCCAGCATTTT. The translation is CASSYLGGGNQPQHF.